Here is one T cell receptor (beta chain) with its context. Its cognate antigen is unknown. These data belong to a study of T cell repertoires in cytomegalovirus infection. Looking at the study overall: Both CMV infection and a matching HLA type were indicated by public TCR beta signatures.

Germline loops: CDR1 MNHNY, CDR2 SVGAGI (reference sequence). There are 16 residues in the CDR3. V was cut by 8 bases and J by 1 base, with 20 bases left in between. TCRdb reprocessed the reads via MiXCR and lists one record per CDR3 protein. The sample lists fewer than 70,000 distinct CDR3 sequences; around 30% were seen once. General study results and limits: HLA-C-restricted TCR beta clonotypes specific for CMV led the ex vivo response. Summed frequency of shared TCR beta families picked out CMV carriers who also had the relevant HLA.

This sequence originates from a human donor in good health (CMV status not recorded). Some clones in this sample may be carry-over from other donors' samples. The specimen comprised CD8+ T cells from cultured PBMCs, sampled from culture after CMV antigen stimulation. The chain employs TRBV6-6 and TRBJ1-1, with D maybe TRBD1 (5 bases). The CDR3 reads CASLHGGEGPNTEAFF. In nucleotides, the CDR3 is TGTGCCAGCCTCCACGGCGGGGAGGGACCGAACACTGAAGCTTTCTTT.